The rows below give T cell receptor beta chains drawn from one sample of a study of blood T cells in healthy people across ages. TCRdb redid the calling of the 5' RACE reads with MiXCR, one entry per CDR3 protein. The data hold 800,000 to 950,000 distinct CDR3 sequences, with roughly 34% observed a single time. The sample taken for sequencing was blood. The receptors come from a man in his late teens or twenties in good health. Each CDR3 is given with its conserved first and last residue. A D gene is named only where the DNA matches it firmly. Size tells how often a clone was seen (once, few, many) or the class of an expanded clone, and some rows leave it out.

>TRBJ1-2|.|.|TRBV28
TGTGCCAGCAGTCTCGTCCGCCGAGGCTACACCTTC
CASSLVRRGYTF
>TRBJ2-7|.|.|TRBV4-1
TGCGCCAGCAGCCAAGATCTAATGGATTACGAGCAGTACTTC
CASSQDLMDYEQYF
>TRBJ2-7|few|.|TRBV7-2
TGTGCCAGCAGCTTTGGCGCTATCGGCTACGAGCAGTACTTC
CASSFGAIGYEQYF
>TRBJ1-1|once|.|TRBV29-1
TGCAGCGTTGATGTGGGTGGGAACACTGAAGCTTTCTTT
CSVDVGGNTEAFF
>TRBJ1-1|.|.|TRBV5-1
TGCGCCAGCAGCTTGTCTGCGTCGAACACTGAAGCTTTCTTT
CASSLSASNTEAFF
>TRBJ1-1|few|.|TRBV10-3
TGTGCCATCACCGTAGAACAGAACACTGAAGCTTTCTTT
CAITVEQNTEAFF
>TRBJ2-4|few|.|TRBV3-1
TGTGCCAGCAGCCAAGAAGACAGAAAGCAAAACATTCAGTACTTC
CASSQEDRKQNIQYF
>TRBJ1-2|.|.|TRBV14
TGTGCCAGCAGCCAAGACTACCTATCGGGTGGCTACACCTTC
CASSQDYLSGGYTF
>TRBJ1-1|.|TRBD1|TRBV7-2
TGTGCCAGCAGCTTAACCAAAGATGGACAGGGCCACACTGAAGCTTTCTTT
CASSLTKDGQGHTEAFF
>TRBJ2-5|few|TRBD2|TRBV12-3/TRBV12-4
TGTGCCAGCAGTTTAGTCGCAGGGAGGGCCGAGACCCAGTACTTC
CASSLVAGRAETQYF
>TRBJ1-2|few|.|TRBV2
TGTGCCAATATGAGGGACGGATCTAACTATGGCTACACCTTC
CANMRDGSNYGYTF
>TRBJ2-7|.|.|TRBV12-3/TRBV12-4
TGTGCCAGCAAGACGGATCAGACCTCCTACGAGCAGTACTTC
CASKTDQTSYEQYF
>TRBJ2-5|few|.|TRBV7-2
TGTGCCAGCAGCTTCGGTGGCGGAGGCAATGAGCAGTACTTC
CASSFGGGGNEQYF
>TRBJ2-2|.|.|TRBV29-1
TGCAGCGTTGCCGCTGAAACCGGGGAGCTGTTTTTT
CSVAAETGELFF
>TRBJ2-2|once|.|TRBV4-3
TGCGCCAGCAGCCAAGATCTGCAGGACCTTAGGGCCGGGGTGCTGTTTTTT
CASSQDLQDLRAGVLFF
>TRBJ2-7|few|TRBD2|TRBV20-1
TGCAGTGCCGACGGGGGGAGATACGAGCAGTACTTC
CSADGGRYEQYF
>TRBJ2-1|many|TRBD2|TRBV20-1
TGCAGTGCTAGAGATGCGGGGGGCTACAATGAGCAGTTCTTC
CSARDAGGYNEQFF
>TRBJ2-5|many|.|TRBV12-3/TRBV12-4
TGTGCCAGCAGTTTAGGGGGACCGGAGACCCAGTACTTC
CASSLGGPETQYF
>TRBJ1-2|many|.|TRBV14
TGCGCCAGCAGCCAGGACCTGGGGGCGAACTATGGCTACACCTTC
CASSQDLGANYGYTF
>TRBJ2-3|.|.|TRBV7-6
TGTGCCAGCAGCTTAATGATCGGCACAGATACGCAGTATTTT
CASSLMIGTDTQYF
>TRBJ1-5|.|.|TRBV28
TGTGCCAGCAGCCCTATTCTGGGGAATAGCAATCAGCCCCAGCATTTT
CASSPILGNSNQPQHF
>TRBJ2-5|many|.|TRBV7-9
TGTGCCAGCAGCCAACGACTAGATCCGTTCAAGACCCAGTACTTC
CASSQRLDPFKTQYF
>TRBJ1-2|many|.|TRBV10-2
TGCGCCAGCAGTGATCGTGACAGCCCCTATGGCTACACCTTC
CASSDRDSPYGYTF
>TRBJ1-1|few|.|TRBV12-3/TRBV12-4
TGTGCCAGCAGTTGGGGGAGGGTCTCTTACACTGAAGATTTCTTT
CASSWGRVSYTEDFF
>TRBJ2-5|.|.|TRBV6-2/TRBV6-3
TGTGCCAGCAGTTACGGCCAAGGGCAGAACAATGAGCAGTACTTC
CASSYGQGQNNEQYF
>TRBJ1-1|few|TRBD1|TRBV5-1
TGCGCCAGCAGCAGACCGGGACAGGGGGCGCTGAACACTGAAGCTTTCTTT
CASSRPGQGALNTEAFF
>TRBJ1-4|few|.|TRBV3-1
TGTGCCAGCAGCCTCCGATCGAAGGAGGCAGGAATGTTTTTT
CASSLRSKEAGMFF
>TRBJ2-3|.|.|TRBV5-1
TGCGCCAGCAGCTCCCCCCCACTAAGGGACATTTTCACAGATACGCAGTATTTT
CASSSPPLRDIFTDTQYF
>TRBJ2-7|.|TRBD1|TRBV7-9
TGTGCCGGCAGCGAGGGGACAGGGGCCAATGAGCAGTACTTC
CAGSEGTGANEQYF
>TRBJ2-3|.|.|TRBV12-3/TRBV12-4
TGTGCCAGCAGTTCCAGCCCCAGGGGTTTTCGCACAGATACGCAGTATTTT
CASSSSPRGFRTDTQYF
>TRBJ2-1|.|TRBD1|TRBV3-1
TGTGCCAGCAGCCCAGGACAGGGCCTGACTGAGCAGTTCTTC
CASSPGQGLTEQFF
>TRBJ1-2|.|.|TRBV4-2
TGTGCCAGCAGCCCGTTCGGGCAGAATAACTATGGCTACACCTTC
CASSPFGQNNYGYTF
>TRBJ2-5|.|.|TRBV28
TGTGCCAGCAGTTCTCACGCACTGAAGGGGGAGACCCAGTACTTC
CASSSHALKGETQYF
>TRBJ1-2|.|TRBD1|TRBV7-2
TGTGCCAGCAGCCTACCTGGGCAGGGGGGTGGCTACACCTTC
CASSLPGQGGGYTF
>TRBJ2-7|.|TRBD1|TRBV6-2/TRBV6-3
TGTGCCAGCAGTTATCCAGGGGGACGTGGCTACGAGCAGTACTTC
CASSYPGGRGYEQYF
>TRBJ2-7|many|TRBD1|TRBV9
TGTGCCAGCAGCGAACAGGGGATTGACGAGCAGTACTTC
CASSEQGIDEQYF
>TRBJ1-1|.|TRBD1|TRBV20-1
TGCAGTGCTAGAGATAGAGGGGGACAGGATGATGAAGCTTTCTTT
CSARDRGGQDDEAFF
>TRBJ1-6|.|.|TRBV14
TGTGCCAGCAGCCAAGAGACTGAGAGTTCACCCCTCCACTTT
CASSQETESSPLHF
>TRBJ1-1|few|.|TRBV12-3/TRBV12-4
TGTGCCACCCTCCGGTATGTGAACACTGAAGCTTTCTTT
CATLRYVNTEAFF
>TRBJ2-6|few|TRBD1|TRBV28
TGTGCCAGCAGGGGGGACAGGGAGGCTGGGGCCAACGTCCTGACTTTC
CASRGDREAGANVLTF
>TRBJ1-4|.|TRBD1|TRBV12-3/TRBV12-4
TGTGCCAGCAGTTTAGCCGGACAGGGTAACGAAAAACTGTTTTTT
CASSLAGQGNEKLFF
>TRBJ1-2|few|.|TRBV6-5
TGTGCCAGCAGTTCCCTTCATGGGAGGCACTATGGCTACACCTTC
CASSSLHGRHYGYTF
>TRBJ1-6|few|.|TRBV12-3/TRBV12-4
TGTGCCAGCAGCGCCGGGTCTAAGATAAGCTCCTATAATTCACCCCTCCACTTT
CASSAGSKISSYNSPLHF
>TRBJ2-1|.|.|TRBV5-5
TGTGCCAGCAGCTTGAAACTAGCCTACAATGAGCAGTTCTTC
CASSLKLAYNEQFF
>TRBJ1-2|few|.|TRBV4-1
TGCGCCAGCAGCCAAGGGGCGGTTAACTATGGCTACACCTTC
CASSQGAVNYGYTF
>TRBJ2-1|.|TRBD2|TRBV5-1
TGCGCCAGCAGCTTGGTTTCCCCCGGAGTCGCTAGCGGGGGGCTCGATGAGCAGTTCTTC
CASSLVSPGVASGGLDEQFF
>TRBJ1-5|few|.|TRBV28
TGTGCCAGCAGTTCTGAATGGAGGGAGGGAAATCAGCCCCAGCATTTT
CASSSEWREGNQPQHF
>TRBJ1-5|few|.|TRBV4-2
TGTGCCAGCAGCCAAGGACAGGCGTATAGCAATCAGCCCCAGCATTTT
CASSQGQAYSNQPQHF
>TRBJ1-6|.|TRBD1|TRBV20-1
TGCAGTGCTCAGACCGGGACAGGACAATACTCCCTCCACTTT
CSAQTGTGQYSLHF
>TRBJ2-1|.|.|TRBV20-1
TGCAGTGCCTCACCGGACAACCAAGAGACCCAGTTCTTC
CSASPDNQETQFF
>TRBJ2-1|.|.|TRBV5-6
TGTGCCAGCAACCCGGAGAACCAAGAGACCCAGTTCTTC
CASNPENQETQFF
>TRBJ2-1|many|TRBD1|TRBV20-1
TGCAGTGCTAGAGATCGGGGACAGGGTATTAATGAGCAGTTCTTC
CSARDRGQGINEQFF
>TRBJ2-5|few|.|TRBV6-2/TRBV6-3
TGTGCCAGCAGTTACTCGATGGGAGTACAGTACTTC
CASSYSMGVQYF
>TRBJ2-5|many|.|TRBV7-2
TGTGCCAGCAGCCCACAGGGCCAGGAAGAGACCCAGTACTTC
CASSPQGQEETQYF
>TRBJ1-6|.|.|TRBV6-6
TGTGCCAGCAGTTACTCGAAGGATTCACCCCTCCACTTT
CASSYSKDSPLHF
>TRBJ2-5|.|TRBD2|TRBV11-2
TGTGCCAGCAGCTTAATAGCGGGAGAGGGTGCGACCCAGTACTTC
CASSLIAGEGATQYF
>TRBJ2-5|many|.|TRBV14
TGTGCCAGCAGCCGTGGACAGAGAGAGACCCAGTACTTC
CASSRGQRETQYF
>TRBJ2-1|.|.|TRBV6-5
TGTGCCAGAAGCCAACCCGGGACTTGGAATGAGCAGTTCTTC
CARSQPGTWNEQFF
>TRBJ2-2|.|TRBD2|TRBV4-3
TGCGCCAGCAGCCAAGATAGCGGGATAATTCAGGACGGGGAGCTGTTTTTT
CASSQDSGIIQDGELFF